What follows are 6 T cell receptor beta chains derived from one specimen sequenced in a study of blood T cell repertoires in COVID-19 (dated by TCRdb to about 2020). To prepare the library, the immunoSEQ multiplex PCR assay was applied. TCRdb retrieved this table from immuneACCESS and kept in-frame rearrangements only. Not all clones are present; in checked studies, unresolved V genes account for under half, and no reason is known for the remainder. The sample includes about 160,000 clones, with around 85% observed a single time. Clones ranked in the top ten supply about 1.2% of the sample. Input material: peripheral blood. The receptor source for this set is a man in his fifties or sixties who had recovered from COVID-19.

This clone has only a few counts. V gene TRBV7-2 combines with J gene TRBJ1-2; possibly TRBD1 for D (5 bases). The germline V gene encodes CDR1 SGHTA and CDR2 FQGNSA. V shed 1 base and J shed 6 bases, with 15 bases lying between them. CDR3 length: 15 amino acids. CDR3 coding DNA: TGTGCCAGCAGCTTAGGGGCCCCCAACAGGAATGGCTACACCTTC. It encodes CASSLGAPNRNGYTF. The complete variable domain, with remaining parts taken from reference TRBV7-2 and TRBJ1-2, reads GAGVSQSPSNKVTEKGKDVELRCDPISGHTALYWYRQSLGQGLEFLIYFQGNSAPDKSGLPSDRFSAERTGGSVSTLTIQRTQQEDSAVYLCASSLGAPNRNGYTFGSGTRLTVV.

The chain recombines TRBV7-2 with TRBJ2-5, with D possibly TRBD2 on 6 matching bases. Germline V gene sequence: CDR1 SGHTA, CDR2 FQGNSA. This CDR3 is 17 amino acids long. The V end was cut by 3 bases, the J end by 2 bases, with 19 bases between. As DNA, the CDR3 is TGTGCCAGCAGCTTCCGACCCCGGGGGTCCATTCAAGAGACCCAGTACTTC. Its translation is CASSFRPRGSIQETQYF.

The rearrangement links TRBV6-2 or TRBV6-3 to TRBJ2-2; D call uncertain. The CDR3 length is 11 residues. V was shortened by 5 bases and J by 5 bases, with 3 bases between the two germline ends. Germline V gene data show CDR1 as MNHEY and CDR2 as SVGEGT. CDR3 amino acids: CASSQTGELFF. DNA of the CDR3: TGTGCCAGCAGTCAGACCGGGGAGCTGTTTTTT.

This chain uses TRBV12-3 or TRBV12-4 with TRBJ2-3; TRBD2 might be the D (6 bases). The CDR3 is 13 amino acids. The V end was cut by 6 bases, the J end by 4 bases, with 11 bases between. The CDR3 region is CASSSGVPDTQYF. The CDR3 DNA is TGTGCCAGCAGCTCGGGGGTCCCAGATACGCAGTATTTT.

This chain uses TRBV2 with TRBJ2-1; TRBD1 matches 7 bases. The V gene's germline CDR1 is SNHLY and CDR2 FYNNEI. With 4 bases clipped from V and 9 bases from J, the junction kept 3 bases outside the gene matches. The CDR3 length is 12 residues. CDR3 nucleotides: TGTGCCAGCAGTGCTCAGGGGGTTGAGCAGTTCTTC. Protein product: CASSAQGVEQFF.

This rearrangement joins TRBV27 to TRBJ2-1; D may be TRBD2 (5 bases). V lost 4 bases and J 3 bases, leaving 10 bases between the germline ends. The CDR3 is 14 amino acids. Germline CDR1 MNHEY, CDR2 SMNVEV (reference sequence). This CDR3 is CASSSHGVYNEQFF. The CDR3 nucleotides are TGTGCCAGCAGTTCCCACGGGGTCTACAATGAGCAGTTCTTC.